The rows below give T cell receptor beta chains drawn from one sample of a study of shared clonotypes between healthy human individuals. Assay: immunoSEQ multiplex PCR; the TCRdb copy retains only in-frame clones and omits some. Among roughly 2.5 million clones listed, around 94% were seen once. Sequencing was performed on naive CD4+ T cells sorted from blood. These receptors all come from a man aged 18-30 years in good health. The CDR3 runs from the conserved cysteine through the conserved F or W. The order of the fields is J gene, D gene, CDR3 length, V gene, clone size, CDR3 DNA, CDR3 protein. D genes are given only for firm matches. Clone size is given for some rows only: seen once, a few or many times, or a class if the clone is expanded.

j_gene: TRBJ1-2
d_gene: .
len: 15
v_gene: TRBV2
abundance: .
CDR3nt: TGTGCCAGCAGGGCCACGGGGGCTAAATTGCGAGGCTACACCTTC
CDR3aa: CASRATGAKLRGYTF

j_gene: TRBJ2-2
d_gene: TRBD2
len: 19
v_gene: TRBV7-6
abundance: .
CDR3nt: TGTGCCAGCAGCCCACGACTAGCGGGGGGGTCGGCTTACACCGGGGAGCTGTTTTTT
CDR3aa: CASSPRLAGGSAYTGELFF

j_gene: TRBJ1-4
d_gene: TRBD1
len: 15
v_gene: TRBV6-6
abundance: .
CDR3nt: TGTGCCAGCAGAGCCGCAGGGGGCACTAATGAAAAACTGTTTTTT
CDR3aa: CASRAAGGTNEKLFF

j_gene: TRBJ2-5
d_gene: TRBD2
len: 15
v_gene: TRBV7-3
abundance: .
CDR3nt: TGTGCCAGCAGCATAACCGGGACTAGCAGAGCGGCCCAGTACTTC
CDR3aa: CASSITGTSRAAQYF

j_gene: TRBJ2-1
d_gene: .
len: 13
v_gene: TRBV18
abundance: .
CDR3nt: TGTGCCAGCTCATCTACCCAGTACAATGAGCAGTTCTTC
CDR3aa: CASSSTQYNEQFF

j_gene: TRBJ1-1
d_gene: .
len: 12
v_gene: TRBV18
abundance: few
CDR3nt: TGTGCCAGCTCACGATCGGGGGATGAAGCTTTCTTT
CDR3aa: CASSRSGDEAFF

j_gene: TRBJ1-6
d_gene: TRBD1
len: 15
v_gene: TRBV4-2
abundance: few
CDR3nt: TGTGCCAGCAGCCAAAGGGACAGGGAGAATTCACCCCTCCACTTT
CDR3aa: CASSQRDRENSPLHF

j_gene: TRBJ2-7
d_gene: .
len: 12
v_gene: TRBV18
abundance: once
CDR3nt: TGTGCCAGCTCACCCGCAGGTCACGAGCAGTACTTC
CDR3aa: CASSPAGHEQYF

j_gene: TRBJ2-5
d_gene: TRBD2
len: 14
v_gene: TRBV2
abundance: .
CDR3nt: TGTGCCAGCGCCCTGTGGACTAGCGGTGAGACCCAGTACTTC
CDR3aa: CASALWTSGETQYF

j_gene: TRBJ2-5
d_gene: .
len: 13
v_gene: TRBV5-4
abundance: .
CDR3nt: TGTGCCAGCAGCTCCGGAGGGGGTGAGACCCAGTACTTC
CDR3aa: CASSSGGGETQYF

j_gene: TRBJ2-3
d_gene: .
len: 15
v_gene: TRBV6-5
abundance: once
CDR3nt: TGTGCCAGCAGGTCCCCACTAGTTGGCACAGATACGCAGTATTTT
CDR3aa: CASRSPLVGTDTQYF